This TCR beta chain appears in the sequencing data of a study of T cells in Graves' hyperthyroidism and ophthalmopathy. Researchers took RNA transcripts and amplified the TCR beta CDR3 regions from them. The HTBI set primed first-round TCR CDR3 RT-PCR. TCRdb passed the multiplex PCR reads through MiXCR, listing each CDR3 protein once. The sample lists 250,000 to 350,000 distinct CDR3 sequences, 16% occurring once. Trimming removed 2 bases at V and 5 bases at J, with 19 bases between. The germline gives CDR1 MRHNA, CDR2 SNTAGT. The CDR3 contains 17 residues. This TCR was sampled from a man aged 25-45 years with Graves' hyperthyroidism. The rearrangement links TRBV6-4 to TRBJ1-5; weak D call: TRBD1 (6 bases). The sequencing sample was made of blood. This chain's CDR3 is CASSDPTGLDPYQPQHF. The DNA for the CDR3 is TGTGCCAGCAGTGACCCGACAGGCCTAGACCCTTATCAGCCCCAGCATTTT.